This T cell receptor (beta chain) was retrieved from a study of STAT5B mutations in CD4+ large granular lymphocyte leukemia. Assay: immunoSEQ multiplex PCR; the TCRdb copy retains only in-frame clones and omits some. Counted here are about 25,000 clones, 60% to 80% occurring once; the ten biggest clones make up roughly a tenth. This clone appeared a few times. J was trimmed by 3 bases and V by 5 bases; bases with no gene match: 5. The CDR3 has 15 amino acids. CDR1 is LNHDA and CDR2 is SQIVND in the germline V gene (reference sequence). The chain combines TRBV19 with TRBJ1-1; 11 nucleotides match TRBD1. This sequence was found in a human donor in good health. What was sequenced was CD4+ T cells from blood buffy coats. The CDR3 loop reads CASSAGGQGDTEAFF. As DNA, the CDR3 is TGTGCCAGTAGTGCAGGGGGACAGGGGGACACTGAAGCTTTCTTT.